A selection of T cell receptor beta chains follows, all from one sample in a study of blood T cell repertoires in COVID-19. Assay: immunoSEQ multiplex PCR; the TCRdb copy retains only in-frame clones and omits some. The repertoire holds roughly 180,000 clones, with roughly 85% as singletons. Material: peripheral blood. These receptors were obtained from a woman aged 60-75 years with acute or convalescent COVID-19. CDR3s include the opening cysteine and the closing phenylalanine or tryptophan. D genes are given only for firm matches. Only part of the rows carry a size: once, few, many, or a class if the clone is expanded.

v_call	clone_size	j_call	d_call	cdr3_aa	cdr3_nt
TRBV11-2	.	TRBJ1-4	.	CASSHSWWGRVTNEKLFF	TGTGCCAGCAGCCATTCCTGGTGGGGGCGCGTAACTAATGAAAAACTGTTTTTT
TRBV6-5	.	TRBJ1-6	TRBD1	CASRRAGGPGSPLHF	TGTGCCAGCAGGCGTGCAGGGGGCCCGGGTTCACCCCTCCACTTT
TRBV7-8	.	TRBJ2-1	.	CASSLLSGSYNEQFF	TGTGCCAGCAGCTTACTTAGCGGATCCTACAATGAGCAGTTCTTC
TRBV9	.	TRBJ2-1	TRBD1	CASSVETGGYNEQFF	TGTGCCAGCAGCGTAGAAACAGGGGGCTACAATGAGCAGTTCTTC
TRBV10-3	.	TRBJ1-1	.	CAISEQGSGTEAFF	TGTGCCATCAGTGAGCAGGGGAGCGGCACTGAAGCTTTCTTT
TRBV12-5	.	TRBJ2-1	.	CASGSQDEQFF	TGTGCTAGTGGTTCCCAGGATGAGCAGTTCTTC
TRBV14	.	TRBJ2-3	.	CASSLRLTDTQYF	TGTGCCAGCAGCCTCAGACTCACAGATACGCAGTATTTT
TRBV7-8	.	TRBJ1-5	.	CAREVGVLHSNQPQHF	TGTGCCAGAGAGGTGGGAGTCTTACATAGCAATCAGCCCCAGCATTTT
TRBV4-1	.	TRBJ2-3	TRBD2	CASSQERKAGGGADTQYF	TGCGCCAGCAGCCAAGAGAGAAAGGCGGGAGGGGGGGCAGATACGCAGTATTTT
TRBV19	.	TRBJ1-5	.	CASSIIGQPNQPQHF	TGTGCCAGTAGTATTATAGGACAGCCTAATCAGCCCCAGCATTTT
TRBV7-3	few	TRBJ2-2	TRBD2	CASSPGTSGRFGGELFF	TGTGCCAGCAGCCCGGGGACTAGCGGGAGGTTTGGCGGGGAGCTGTTTTTT
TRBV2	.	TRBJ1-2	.	CASTWTAQGLTF	TGTGCCAGCACCTGGACAGCCCAGGGCCTCACCTTC
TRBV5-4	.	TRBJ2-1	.	CASSLTSVAHEQFF	TGTGCCAGCAGCCTAACTTCAGTAGCCCATGAGCAGTTCTTC
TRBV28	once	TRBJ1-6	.	CASLSSYNSPLHF	TGTGCCAGCCTCAGCTCCTATAATTCACCCCTCCACTTT
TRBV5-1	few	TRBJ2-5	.	CASSLGDTSYQETQYF	TGCGCCAGCAGCTTGGGGGACACCTCGTACCAAGAGACCCAGTACTTC
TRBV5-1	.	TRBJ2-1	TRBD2	CASSTSAPGNEQFF	TGCGCCAGCAGTACTAGCGCCCCTGGCAATGAGCAGTTCTTC
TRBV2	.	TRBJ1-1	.	CASNPQTVNTEAFF	TGTGCCAGCAATCCTCAGACAGTGAACACTGAAGCTTTCTTT
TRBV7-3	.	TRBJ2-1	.	CASSSSNNEQFF	TGTGCCAGCAGCTCCTCTAACAATGAGCAGTTCTTC
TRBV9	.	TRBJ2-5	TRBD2	CASSVVSGGLGETQYF	TGTGCCAGCAGCGTAGTCTCGGGGGGGTTGGGAGAGACCCAGTACTTC
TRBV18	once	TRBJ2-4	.	CASSLSGAMDIQYF	TGTGCCAGCTCACTGTCAGGGGCAATGGACATTCAGTACTTC
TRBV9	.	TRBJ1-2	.	CASSLDSVKGYTF	TGTGCCAGCAGCTTGGACAGTGTGAAGGGCTACACCTTC
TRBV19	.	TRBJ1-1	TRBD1	CASDRGLNTEAFF	TGTGCCAGCGACAGGGGGCTGAACACTGAAGCTTTCTTT
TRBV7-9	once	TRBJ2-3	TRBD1	CASSQTGGGTDTQYF	TGTGCCAGCAGCCAGACAGGGGGGGGCACAGATACGCAGTATTTT
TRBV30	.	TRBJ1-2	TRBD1	CAGSGTGGFGYTF	TGTGCCGGAAGCGGGACAGGGGGTTTTGGCTACACCTTC
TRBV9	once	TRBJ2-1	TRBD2	CASSVQAGGFNNEQFF	TGTGCCAGCAGCGTTCAAGCGGGAGGCTTCAACAATGAGCAGTTCTTC
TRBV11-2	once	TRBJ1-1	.	CASSSPTGSTEAFF	TGTGCCAGCAGCTCGCCGACAGGTAGCACTGAAGCTTTCTTT
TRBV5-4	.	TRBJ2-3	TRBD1	CASNRGASSTDTQYF	TGTGCCAGCAACAGGGGGGCATCTAGCACAGATACGCAGTATTTT
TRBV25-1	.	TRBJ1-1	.	CASNSGSYTEAFF	TGTGCCAGCAACTCGGGGTCCTACACTGAAGCTTTCTTT
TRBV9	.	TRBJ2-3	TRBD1	CASSVPGTGSDTQYF	TGTGCCAGCAGCGTTCCCGGGACAGGGTCAGATACGCAGTATTTT
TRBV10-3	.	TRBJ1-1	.	CAISEQPGDTEAFF	TGTGCCATCAGTGAACAACCAGGGGACACTGAAGCTTTCTTT
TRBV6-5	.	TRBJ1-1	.	CASSLPGSEAFF	TGTGCCAGCAGCCTTCCGGGGTCTGAAGCTTTCTTT
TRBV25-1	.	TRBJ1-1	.	CASRMANTEAFF	TGTGCCAGCCGTATGGCGAACACTGAAGCTTTCTTT
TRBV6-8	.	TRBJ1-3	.	CASRPISSGNTIYF	TGTGCCAGCAGGCCCATTAGCTCTGGAAACACCATATATTTT
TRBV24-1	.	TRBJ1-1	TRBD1	CATQDRGRSEAFF	TGTGCCACCCAGGACAGGGGACGAAGTGAAGCTTTCTTT